This TCR beta chain was identified in a study of CD8 T cells in Susac syndrome. V shed 5 bases and J 8 bases; nucleotides not matched to a gene: 5. The CDR3 runs 12 residues. Per germline, CDR1 SQVTM and CDR2 ANQGSEA. RNA in amounts of 0.5 to 1 ug was reverse transcribed with random hexamers. Amplification of TCR beta CDR3 used immunoSEQ multiplex PCR across 54 Vbeta and 13 Jbeta. TCRdb used MiXCR to reprocess the immunoSEQ multiplex PCR reads, holding one entry per CDR3 protein. The sample has under 90,000 distinct CDR3 sequences; under 95% are singletons. This clonotype was seen once. The receptor was derived from a human donor with Susac syndrome. Sequenced material: CD4+ T cells from PBMCs. V gene TRBV29-1 combines with J gene TRBJ1-4; 7 bases line up with TRBD1. The CDR3 loop reads CSVRQGVEKLFF. In DNA form, the CDR3 reads TGCAGCGTTAGGCAGGGGGTCGAAAAACTGTTTTTT.